There are many counts of the clone carrying this TCR beta chain. V was cut by 2 bases and J by 3 bases, with 7 bases left in between. CDR3 length equals 13 residues. CDR1 and CDR2 (germline): SGHAT, FQNNGV. This record comes from a study of T-cell reconstitution after alpha-beta-depleted transplantation in children. For TCRbeta, the library was prepared with unique molecular identifiers. MiXCR was run by TCRdb on the PCR reads, yielding one entry per CDR3 protein. The sample lists roughly 200,000 distinct CDR3 sequences, roughly 11% occurring once. The receptor was derived from a child under two years old with acute myeloid leukemia, due to receive a stem cell transplant. The J gene is TRBJ1-1, the V gene TRBV11-2; unclear D gene. Sample: PBMCs, taken before TCRalphabeta/CD19-depleted stem cell transplant. In DNA, the CDR3 is TGTGCCAGCAGCTTAAGGAGGGACACTGAAGCTTTCTTT. Amino acid sequence: CASSLRRDTEAFF. The full variable domain, rest sourced from reference TRBV11-2 and TRBJ1-1, is EAGVAQSPRYKIIEKRQSVAFWCNPISGHATLYWYQQILGQGPKLLIQFQNNGVVDDSQLPKDRFSAERLKGVDSTLKIQPAKLEDSAVYLCASSLRRDTEAFFGQGTRLTVV.